Reported below is one T cell receptor beta chain. V shed 3 bases and J shed 2 bases, with 7 bases lying between them. This CDR3 comprises 13 residues. The sample belongs to a study of blood T cell repertoires in COVID-19. Overall study context: T cells, B-cell-depleted T cells, or PBMCs provided the cDNA or gDNA that served as material.

The repertoire was sequenced with immunoSEQ multiplex PCR; TCRdb's copy has only in-frame clones and lacks some. The sample lists under 200,000 clones, roughly 80% occurring once. This chain connects TRBV12-3 or TRBV12-4 to TRBJ2-5, with D hard to call. The TCR originated in a middle-aged woman with acute COVID-19. Sequenced material: PBMCs or T cells enriched from blood (not recorded which). CDR3 sequence (DNA): TGTGCCAGCAGTTTCAGGTGGCAAGAGACCCAGTACTTC. This gives the protein CASSFRWQETQYF.